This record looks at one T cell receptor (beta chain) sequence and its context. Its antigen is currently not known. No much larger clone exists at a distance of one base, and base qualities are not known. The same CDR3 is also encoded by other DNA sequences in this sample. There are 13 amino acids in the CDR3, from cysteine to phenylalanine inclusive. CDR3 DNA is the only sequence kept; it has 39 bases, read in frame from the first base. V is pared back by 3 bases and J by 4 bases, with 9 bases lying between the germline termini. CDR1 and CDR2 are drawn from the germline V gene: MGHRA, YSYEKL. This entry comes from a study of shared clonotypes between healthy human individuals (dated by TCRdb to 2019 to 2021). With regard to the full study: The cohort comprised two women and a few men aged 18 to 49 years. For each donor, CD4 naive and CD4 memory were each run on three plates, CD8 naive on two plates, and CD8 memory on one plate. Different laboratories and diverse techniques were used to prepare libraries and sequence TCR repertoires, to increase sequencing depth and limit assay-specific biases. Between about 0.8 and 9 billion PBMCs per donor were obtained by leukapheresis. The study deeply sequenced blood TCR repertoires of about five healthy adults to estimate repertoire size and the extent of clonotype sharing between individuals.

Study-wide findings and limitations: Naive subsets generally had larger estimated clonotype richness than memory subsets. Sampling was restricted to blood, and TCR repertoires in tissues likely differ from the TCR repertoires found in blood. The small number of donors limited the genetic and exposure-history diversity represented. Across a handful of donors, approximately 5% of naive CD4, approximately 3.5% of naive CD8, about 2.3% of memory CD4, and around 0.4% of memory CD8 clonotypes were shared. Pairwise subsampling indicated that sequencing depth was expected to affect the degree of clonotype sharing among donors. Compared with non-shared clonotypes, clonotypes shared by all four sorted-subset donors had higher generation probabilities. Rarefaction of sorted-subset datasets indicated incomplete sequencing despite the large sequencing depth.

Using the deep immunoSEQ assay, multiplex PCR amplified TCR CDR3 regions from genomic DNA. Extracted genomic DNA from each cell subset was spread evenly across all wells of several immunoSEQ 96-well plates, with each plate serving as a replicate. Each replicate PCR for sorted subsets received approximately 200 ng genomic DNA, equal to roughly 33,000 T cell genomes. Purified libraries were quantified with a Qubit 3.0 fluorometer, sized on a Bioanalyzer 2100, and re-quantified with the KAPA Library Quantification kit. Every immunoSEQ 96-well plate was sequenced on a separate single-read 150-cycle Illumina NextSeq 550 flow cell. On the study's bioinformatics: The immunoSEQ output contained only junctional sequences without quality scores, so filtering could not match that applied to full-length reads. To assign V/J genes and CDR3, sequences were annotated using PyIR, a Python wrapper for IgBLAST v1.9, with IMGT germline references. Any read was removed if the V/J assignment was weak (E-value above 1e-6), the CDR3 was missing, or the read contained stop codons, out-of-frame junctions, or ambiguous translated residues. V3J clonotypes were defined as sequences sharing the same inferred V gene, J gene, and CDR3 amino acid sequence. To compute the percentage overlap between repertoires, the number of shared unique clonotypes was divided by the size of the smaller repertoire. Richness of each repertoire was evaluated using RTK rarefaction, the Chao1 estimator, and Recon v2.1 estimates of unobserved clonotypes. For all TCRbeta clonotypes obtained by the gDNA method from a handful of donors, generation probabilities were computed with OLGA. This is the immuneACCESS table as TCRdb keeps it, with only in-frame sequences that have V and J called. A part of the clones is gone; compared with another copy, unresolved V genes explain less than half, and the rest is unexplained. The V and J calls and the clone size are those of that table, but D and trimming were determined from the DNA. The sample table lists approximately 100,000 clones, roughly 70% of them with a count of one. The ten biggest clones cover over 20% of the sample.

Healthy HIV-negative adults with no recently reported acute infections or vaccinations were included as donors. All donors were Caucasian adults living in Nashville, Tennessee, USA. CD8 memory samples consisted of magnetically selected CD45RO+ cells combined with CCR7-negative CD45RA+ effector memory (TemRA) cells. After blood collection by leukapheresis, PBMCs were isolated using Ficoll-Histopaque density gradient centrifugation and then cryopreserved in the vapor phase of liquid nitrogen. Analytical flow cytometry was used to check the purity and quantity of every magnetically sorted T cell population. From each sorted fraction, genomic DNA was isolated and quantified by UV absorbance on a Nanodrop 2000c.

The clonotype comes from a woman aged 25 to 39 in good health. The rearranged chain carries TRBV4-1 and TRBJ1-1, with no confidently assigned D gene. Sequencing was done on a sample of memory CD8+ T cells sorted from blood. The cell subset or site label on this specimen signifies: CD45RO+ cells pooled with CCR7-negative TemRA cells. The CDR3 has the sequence CASSHLGGTEAFF. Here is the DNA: TGCGCCAGCAGCCATCTCGGTGGCACTGAAGCTTTCTTT.